The clone carrying this T cell receptor beta chain was seen a few times. The target antigen is unknown. Repertoires were generated with immunoSEQ multiplex PCR, while TCRdb's copy carries only in-frame clones and drops some. The profile shows tens of thousands of clones, over 90% of them singletons. The CDR3 sequence is 15 residues long. V was pared by 1 base and J by 4 bases, with 11 bases between. Germline V gene sequence: CDR1 MGHRA, CDR2 YSYEKL. This entry belongs to a study of chemoradiotherapy in HPV16-positive cancers. Findings and caveats of the study: Functional assays defining HPV-specific T cells used only a couple of HPV16-positive patients.

Samples were taken several times over chemoradiotherapy. This clonotype was obtained from a human donor with HPV-associated anogenital cancer. The chain combines TRBV4-1 with TRBJ1-5, with unresolved D. The sample here was blood, taken from a patient who underwent chemoradiotherapy. The DNA for the CDR3 is TGCGCCAGCAGCCAAGTGGGCAGTGGAAATCAGCCCCAGCATTTT. It translates to CASSQVGSGNQPQHF.